This T cell receptor beta chain emerged from a study of blood T cell repertoires in COVID-19. Background on the study: The analysed material was cDNA or gDNA that came from T cells, B-cell-depleted T cells, or PBMCs.

The CDR3 extends over 16 amino acids. Germline V gene data show CDR1 as MNHNY and CDR2 as SVGAGI (reference sequence). Trimming took 7 bases from V and 3 from J, leaving 16 bases between them. Original processing notes: Using reference gene primer amplification, nucleated cell counts were estimated. Using immunoSEQ multiplex PCR, the repertoire was profiled, and TCRdb retains in-frame clones only, with some absent. V and J calls and clone size follow that table, whereas D and trimming were derived from the DNA. The data show 66,000 or so clones, about 86% seen once. The gene calls are TRBV6-6 and TRBJ1-6; the D gene is possibly TRBD1 (5 bases). The sequence came from a man aged 50-60 years with active COVID-19. Input material: peripheral blood. The CDR3 DNA reads as TGTGCCAGCACCTCGGGTGCGACAGTCTATAATTCACCCCTCCACTTT. Its protein product is CASTSGATVYNSPLHF.